The rows below give T cell receptor beta chains drawn from one sample of a study of blood T cell repertoires in COVID-19. This table comes from immunoSEQ multiplex PCR, and its TCRdb copy is limited to in-frame clones, with some not included. The sample records 200,000 to 300,000 clones, around nine tenths being singletons. The sample taken for sequencing was PBMCs or T cells enriched from blood (not recorded which). All receptors derive from a woman between 25 and 40 years old who had recovered from COVID-19. Each CDR3 is given with its conserved first and last residue. Fields, in order: clone size, J gene, V gene, D gene, CDR3 DNA, CDR3 protein. The D gene is left open where the match is weak. Clone size appears in some rows only: once, few, many, or a class for an expanded clone.

abundance: few
j_gene: TRBJ1-2
v_gene: TRBV27
d_gene: TRBD1
CDR3nt: TGTGCCAGCAGTCTACCGGGACAGCATCTCTACACCTTC
CDR3aa: CASSLPGQHLYTF

abundance: NA
j_gene: TRBJ2-1
v_gene: TRBV10-3
d_gene: NA
CDR3nt: TGTGCCATCAGTGAGTCTTTAGGACTCCTCTACAATGAGCAGTTCTTC
CDR3aa: CAISESLGLLYNEQFF

abundance: NA
j_gene: TRBJ2-7
v_gene: TRBV27
d_gene: NA
CDR3nt: TGTGCCAGCAGTTCCCCAGGGTTCGGGCAGTACTTC
CDR3aa: CASSSPGFGQYF

abundance: NA
j_gene: TRBJ1-1
v_gene: TRBV3-1/TRBV3-2
d_gene: TRBD1
CDR3nt: TGTGCCAGCAGCCAGGGACAGCCAGGGGACACTGAAGCTTTCTTT
CDR3aa: CASSQGQPGDTEAFF

abundance: NA
j_gene: TRBJ1-1
v_gene: TRBV9
d_gene: TRBD1
CDR3nt: TGTGCCAGCAGCGAACGAGGGGGCTTAGGGACTGAAGCTTTCTTT
CDR3aa: CASSERGGLGTEAFF

abundance: NA
j_gene: TRBJ2-7
v_gene: TRBV7-2
d_gene: NA
CDR3nt: TGTGCCAGCAGCCCGGCAGGGTGGGAGCAGTACTTC
CDR3aa: CASSPAGWEQYF

abundance: NA
j_gene: TRBJ1-2
v_gene: TRBV3-1/TRBV3-2
d_gene: NA
CDR3nt: TGTGCCAGCAGCCCCACCTTGGAGGGATCCTACACCTTC
CDR3aa: CASSPTLEGSYTF

abundance: NA
j_gene: TRBJ2-3
v_gene: TRBV4-3
d_gene: NA
CDR3nt: TGCGCCAGCAGCCAAGATCCTAGCGGAGGGGGGGGTACGCAGTATTTT
CDR3aa: CASSQDPSGGGGTQYF

abundance: NA
j_gene: TRBJ1-1
v_gene: TRBV30
d_gene: TRBD1
CDR3nt: TGTGCCTGCCAGGGGGTTTCGAGCACTGAAGCTTTCTTT
CDR3aa: CACQGVSSTEAFF

abundance: NA
j_gene: TRBJ2-7
v_gene: TRBV7-6
d_gene: TRBD2
CDR3nt: TGTGCCAGCAGCTTAGAAGCGGGAGCGTCGGGCGAGCAGTACTTC
CDR3aa: CASSLEAGASGEQYF

abundance: NA
j_gene: TRBJ1-3
v_gene: TRBV4-1
d_gene: TRBD1
CDR3nt: TGCGCCAGCAGCCCGGACAGGGCAGATGGAAACACCATATATTTT
CDR3aa: CASSPDRADGNTIYF

abundance: NA
j_gene: TRBJ1-2
v_gene: TRBV11-2
d_gene: NA
CDR3nt: TGTGCCAGCAGCCAGGGGTTCCAAGGGACGGAATATGGCTACACCTTC
CDR3aa: CASSQGFQGTEYGYTF

abundance: NA
j_gene: TRBJ1-1
v_gene: TRBV6-4
d_gene: NA
CDR3nt: TGTGCCAGCAGTGAAGTTGGGCAGGAGCTAGCCGGGGGGAACACTGAAGCTTTCTTT
CDR3aa: CASSEVGQELAGGNTEAFF

abundance: NA
j_gene: TRBJ2-7
v_gene: TRBV5-4
d_gene: NA
CDR3nt: TGTGCCAGCAGCCCCGAACTAGCCTTCGCCTACGAGCAGTACTTC
CDR3aa: CASSPELAFAYEQYF

abundance: NA
j_gene: TRBJ1-2
v_gene: TRBV5-4
d_gene: NA
CDR3nt: TGTGCCAGCAGCTTGGTTGGTCGGGGGATGCGGGGCTACACCTTC
CDR3aa: CASSLVGRGMRGYTF

abundance: NA
j_gene: TRBJ1-5
v_gene: TRBV28
d_gene: TRBD1
CDR3nt: TGTGCCAGCAGTCCCGGACAGGGAACGGCTAATCAGCCCCAGCATTTT
CDR3aa: CASSPGQGTANQPQHF

abundance: NA
j_gene: TRBJ1-2
v_gene: TRBV3-1/TRBV3-2
d_gene: TRBD1
CDR3nt: TGTGCCAGCAGTCCGAACAGGGGGTACGGCTACACCTTC
CDR3aa: CASSPNRGYGYTF

abundance: once
j_gene: TRBJ1-2
v_gene: TRBV28
d_gene: TRBD1
CDR3nt: TGTGCCAGCATCCCGGGGGACAGTCCCTATGGCTACACCTTC
CDR3aa: CASIPGDSPYGYTF

abundance: NA
j_gene: TRBJ2-2
v_gene: TRBV7-3
d_gene: NA
CDR3nt: TGTGCCAGCAGCCTAGGGGTGCCCACCGGGGAGCTGTTTTTT
CDR3aa: CASSLGVPTGELFF

abundance: NA
j_gene: TRBJ1-2
v_gene: TRBV10-3
d_gene: NA
CDR3nt: TGTGCCATCAGTGAAGAGGGCCGAATTGAGAGCTATGGCTACACCTTC
CDR3aa: CAISEEGRIESYGYTF

abundance: NA
j_gene: TRBJ1-2
v_gene: TRBV7-2
d_gene: TRBD1
CDR3nt: TGTGCCAGCAGCTTAGATCAGGGGGCAAGCTACACCTTC
CDR3aa: CASSLDQGASYTF

abundance: NA
j_gene: TRBJ2-5
v_gene: TRBV28
d_gene: NA
CDR3nt: TGTGCCAGCAGCAAGGGTCGGGGGGCGCGAACAGAGACCCAGTACTTC
CDR3aa: CASSKGRGARTETQYF

abundance: few
j_gene: TRBJ2-2
v_gene: TRBV28
d_gene: NA
CDR3nt: TGTGCCAGTGTGGGCGCCGGGGAGCTGTTTTTT
CDR3aa: CASVGAGELFF

abundance: NA
j_gene: TRBJ1-3
v_gene: TRBV27
d_gene: NA
CDR3nt: TGTGCCAGCAGTTTCTTAGCTGGAAACACCATATATTTT
CDR3aa: CASSFLAGNTIYF

abundance: NA
j_gene: TRBJ2-7
v_gene: TRBV20-1
d_gene: NA
CDR3nt: TGCAGTGCTAGTCACAGGAAGCGTAACTCCTACGAGCAGTACTTC
CDR3aa: CSASHRKRNSYEQYF

abundance: NA
j_gene: TRBJ2-3
v_gene: TRBV28
d_gene: NA
CDR3nt: TGTGCCAGCAGTTCCGCCGGCAGGACTAATACGCAGTATTTT
CDR3aa: CASSSAGRTNTQYF

abundance: once
j_gene: TRBJ1-5
v_gene: TRBV10-1
d_gene: NA
CDR3nt: TGCGCCAGCATGGCCAGGGGAGGGAATCAGCCCCAGCATTTT
CDR3aa: CASMARGGNQPQHF

abundance: NA
j_gene: TRBJ2-1
v_gene: TRBV18
d_gene: NA
CDR3nt: TGTGCCAGCTCACCCTTTGGCGGGTACAATGAGCAGTTCTTC
CDR3aa: CASSPFGGYNEQFF

abundance: once
j_gene: TRBJ1-1
v_gene: TRBV30
d_gene: NA
CDR3nt: TGTGCCTGGAGCGTAACCCCCGCGGGCACTGAAGCTTTCTTT
CDR3aa: CAWSVTPAGTEAFF

abundance: NA
j_gene: TRBJ2-1
v_gene: TRBV7-3
d_gene: TRBD2
CDR3nt: TGTGCCAGCAGCTCCGGGACTACTTACAATGAGCAGTTCTTC
CDR3aa: CASSSGTTYNEQFF

abundance: NA
j_gene: TRBJ2-2
v_gene: TRBV5-6
d_gene: TRBD2
CDR3nt: TGTGCCAGCAGCTTGGTAGCGGGAGGCACCGGGGAGCTGTTTTTT
CDR3aa: CASSLVAGGTGELFF

abundance: NA
j_gene: TRBJ2-7
v_gene: TRBV28
d_gene: NA
CDR3nt: TGTGCCAGCAGTTTATTAGAGCGTAGGAGCTCCTACGAGCAGTACTTC
CDR3aa: CASSLLERRSSYEQYF

abundance: NA
j_gene: TRBJ2-7
v_gene: TRBV30
d_gene: NA
CDR3nt: TGTGCCTGGAGTCCCTTGGCAGGGCCCCCCTACGAGCAGTACTTC
CDR3aa: CAWSPLAGPPYEQYF

abundance: NA
j_gene: TRBJ2-3
v_gene: TRBV11-3
d_gene: NA
CDR3nt: TGTGCCAGCAGCTTAGGGCAGGGGAGCACAGATACGCAGTATTTT
CDR3aa: CASSLGQGSTDTQYF

abundance: NA
j_gene: TRBJ1-2
v_gene: TRBV7-9
d_gene: NA
CDR3nt: TGTGCCAGCACCCACAACCTGGGAGGGACTTACACCTTC
CDR3aa: CASTHNLGGTYTF

abundance: NA
j_gene: TRBJ2-1
v_gene: TRBV6-9
d_gene: NA
CDR3nt: TGTGCCAGCAGTTACCAATACAATGAGCAGTTCTTC
CDR3aa: CASSYQYNEQFF

abundance: NA
j_gene: TRBJ2-5
v_gene: TRBV7-8
d_gene: TRBD2
CDR3nt: TGTGCCAGCAGCTTCCGTTTTAGCGGGAGCGGGACCCAGTACTTC
CDR3aa: CASSFRFSGSGTQYF

abundance: NA
j_gene: TRBJ1-2
v_gene: TRBV11-2
d_gene: NA
CDR3nt: TGTGCCAGCAGCTCCGAGGGGCAGGGAGGGGGCTACACCTTC
CDR3aa: CASSSEGQGGGYTF

abundance: NA
j_gene: TRBJ1-6
v_gene: TRBV27
d_gene: TRBD1
CDR3nt: TGTGCCAGCAGTTGGACAGGGGATAATTCACCCCTCCACTTT
CDR3aa: CASSWTGDNSPLHF